This T cell receptor (beta chain) was obtained from a study of response to subunit inactivated influenza vaccine. The study's findings and limits: The authors put forward the suggestion that each seasonal influenza vaccination may bring in only a limited number of new T cells.

TCRdb recomputed calls from the RT-PCR reads with MiXCR, one row per CDR3 protein. The table has hundreds of thousands of distinct CDR3 sequences, around 20% seen once. The sample holds a few counts of this clonotype. Its antigen is unidentified. Germline V CDR1 and CDR2: DFQATT, SNEGSKA (reference sequence). The CDR3 has 12 residues. Trimming cost V 1 base and J 4 bases, with 5 bases left between them. This TCR was sampled from a man in his forties or fifties who received an inactivated influenza vaccine. The chain is built from TRBV20-1 and TRBJ1-3; D gene uncertain. This specimen was PBMCs from blood, taken 4 to 6 days after vaccination. The CDR3: CSARVPGNTIYF. The DNA of the CDR3 is TGCAGTGCTAGAGTTCCAGGAAACACCATATATTTT.